The sequence of this T cell receptor (beta chain) was determined in a study of blood T cell repertoires in COVID-19 (dated by TCRdb to 2020 to 2022). For the wider study: Collaborator samples came from the United States, Italy and Spain and covered acute and convalescent phases of COVID-19. Samples came from the ongoing ImmuneRACE study (first 160 participants) plus 1,254 subjects from 6 global collaborators. The material from the prospective study consisted of cDNA or gDNA derived from T cells, B-cell-depleted T cells, or PBMCs. The sample metadata nearly always contained a de-identified subject ID, COVID-19 status, age in years and sex. A freely available public database, intended as a resource for researchers studying the immune response to SARS-CoV-2, is where the repertoires were released. Deeply sampled blood TCRbeta repertoires from subjects exposed to, actively infected with, or recovered from COVID-19 were included in the dataset. Where available, HLA class I and class II types were obtained from metadata supplied by the sample provider rather than from assay-based typing. Summary of the overall study and its limitations: How much clinical and demographic metadata was included differed by source and by participant, and the metadata was provided uncurated.

TCRbeta CDR3 regions were amplified from genomic DNA using the immunoSEQ Assay, a bias-controlled multiplex PCR. The paper's data handling went like this. The number of nucleated cells in each sample was estimated from the amplification of reference gene primers within the assay. Sequence reads were collapsed and filtered to measure the absolute abundance of every unique TCRbeta CDR3 rearrangement. For each sample, productive Simpson clonality was calculated as the square root of Simpson's diversity index across productive rearrangements. Imported from immuneACCESS, the table was reduced by TCRdb to in-frame sequences with V and J called. These copies leave out some clones; in studies compared against another copy, an unresolved V gene accounts for under half, and the cause of the remainder is not known. That table is the source of V, J and clone size, and D and trimming were worked out from the DNA. This sample comprises about 140,000 clones, 82% of them detected only once. Less than 5% of the sample goes to the ten largest clones.

Remarks on this clone: The antigen it recognizes is unknown. No base quality values were provided; no much bigger clone lies one nucleotide off.

Collaborating institutions collected whole blood in K2EDTA tubes following their own protocols. Collaborator samples were shipped for TCRbeta analysis as frozen whole blood, isolated PBMCs, or DNA extracted from either sample type. CDR1 and CDR2 were assigned from the germline V gene (reference sequence) as SEHNR and FQNEAQ. Trimming removed 1 base from V and 1 base from J, leaving 8 bases between the germline ends. The CDR3 runs 15 residues from the cysteine to the phenylalanine. Only the CDR3 portion is preserved as DNA: 45 bases, with reading frame beginning at the first base. The sample comprised peripheral blood. This TCR derives from a woman of 80 years or more with acute or convalescent COVID-19. The chain couples TRBV7-9 to TRBJ1-3, with TRBD1 tentatively as D gene (5 bases match). The CDR3: CASSLVKGSGNTIYF. The bases read TGTGCCAGCAGCTTAGTTAAGGGGTCTGGAAACACCATATATTTT.